This TCR beta chain was sequenced during a study of cytomegalovirus exposure and HLA in healthy donors. Findings and limits, study-wide: The study listed 150 to 200 cytomegalovirus-associated TCR beta chains. What a later analysis reportedly showed was that an Asian-associated ancestry cluster had fewer N-insertions than the approximately 670-donor mean.

Germline V lookup: CDR1 SGHNT, CDR2 YYREEE (reference sequence). The CDR3 sequence is 13 residues long. V was pared by 2 bases and J by 4 bases, with 9 bases between. In the PCR, 60 Vbeta and 13 Jbeta primers were used. Using immunoSEQ multiplex PCR, the repertoire was profiled, and TCRdb retains in-frame clones only, with some absent. The data hold 150,000 to 190,000 clones, with around 75% observed a single time. In the case of this clone: Its antigen remains unidentified.

The receptor's source is a man aged 18-30 years in good health and CMV-seronegative. Sequences were obtained from PBMCs. V is TRBV5-4 and J is TRBJ2-5; D gene ambiguous. DNA for the CDR3: TGTGCCAGCAGCTTTTTGCCAGGAGAGACCCAGTACTTC. Translated: CASSFLPGETQYF. Based on the CDR3 plus reference TRBV5-4 and TRBJ2-5, the full variable domain is ETGVTQSPTHLIKTRGQQVTLRCSSQSGHNTVSWYQQALGQGPQFIFQYYREEENGRGNFPPRFSGLQFPNYSSELNVNALELDDSALYLCASSFLPGETQYFGPGTRLLVL.